This entry lists 7 T cell receptor beta chains sequenced from one sample in a study of blood T cells in healthy people across ages. The second PCR ran roughly 7 to 11 cycles with a sample-barcoded 5' primer and J-beta primers. TCRdb re-called the 5' RACE reads through MiXCR, storing one row per CDR3 protein. The sample carries some 670,000 distinct CDR3 sequences, approximately 52% recorded once. The sequencing input was blood. The receptors originated from a woman over 75 in good health.

This clonotype was found many times. The genes are TRBV7-2 and TRBJ1-2; D gene ambiguous. This CDR3 spans 14 amino acids. V was pared by 2 bases and J by 0 bases, with 7 bases between. Germline loops: CDR1 SGHTA, CDR2 FQGNSA. Written as DNA, the CDR3 is TGTGCCAGCAGCTTAAACCTAGCTAACTATGGCTACACCTTC. It codes for CASSLNLANYGYTF.

The J gene is TRBJ2-2, the V gene TRBV20-1; no clear D. The CDR3 runs to 15 residues. V was cut by 0 bases and J by 3 bases, with 11 bases left in between. Per germline, CDR1 DFQATT and CDR2 SNEGSKA (reference sequence). CDR3 residues: CSARDWADDTGELFF. CDR3 in DNA: TGCAGTGCTAGAGATTGGGCTGATGACACCGGGGAGCTGTTTTTT.

This clonotype has a count of ten or more. The chain is built from TRBV27 and TRBJ1-2; no reliable D call. There are 16 residues in the CDR3. Trimming took 2 bases from V and 1 from J, leaving 14 bases between them. CDR1 is MNHEY and CDR2 is SMNVEV in the germline V gene (reference sequence). The CDR3 DNA is TGTGCCAGCAGTTTAGCCGTGACGGCCGGTAACTATGGCTACACCTTC. It is translated as CASSLAVTAGNYGYTF.

In nucleotides, the CDR3 is TGTGCCAGCAGTCTCCACGGGACAGGGCGGGACATTCAGTACTTC. Translating gives CASSLHGTGRDIQYF. The gene calls are TRBV28 and TRBJ2-4; TRBD1 agrees at 9 bases. V shed 5 bases and J 8 bases; nucleotides not matched to a gene: 10. The CDR3 has 15 residues. Germline values: CDR1 MDHEN, CDR2 SYDVKM.

As to this clonotype: It may be a read error: a sequence one base away is much more abundant. V gene TRBV25-1 combines with J gene TRBJ2-1, with D hard to call. The CDR3 contains 14 residues. V was clipped by 5 bases and J by 9 bases, with 17 bases between them. The germline V gene encodes CDR1 MGHDK and CDR2 SYGVNS. This CDR3 is CASSSQDRSFEQFF. DNA of the CDR3: TGTGCCAGCAGTAGTCAGGATAGGTCGTTTGAGCAGTTCTTC.

The chain carries TRBV4-1 and TRBJ2-3; TRBD1 aligns across 7 bases. J gave up 0 bases and V 5 bases, and 5 bases lay outside the gene matches. CDR1 is MGHRA and CDR2 is YSYEKL in the germline V gene. The CDR3 totals 15 residues. The CDR3 DNA is TGCGCCAGCAGCATTGACAGGGCCAGCACAGATACGCAGTATTTT. Its protein is CASSIDRASTDTQYF.

The chain has TRBV12-3 or TRBV12-4 and TRBJ2-1; D gene uncertain. This CDR3 region has 16 residues. Deletions cut 4 bases from V and 0 bases from J, with 13 bases between. The CDR3 sequence: CASSSRELGSYNEQFF. Written as DNA, the CDR3 is TGTGCCAGCAGTTCTAGGGAACTTGGCTCCTACAATGAGCAGTTCTTC.